The 11 T cell receptor beta chains below all came from one sample that was sequenced in a study of tumor and adjacent non-tumor tissue in lung cancer. No cell sorting was done before RNA was extracted from the tissue. This non-tumor lung sample came from over 3 cm beyond the tumor edge. A modified ARM-PCR protocol with three rounds of nested PCR amplified TCRbeta. TCRdb called the multiplex PCR reads again in MiXCR, with one record for every CDR3 protein. The sample includes 40,000 to 60,000 distinct CDR3 sequences, around 60% of them seen just once. The sequenced sample consisted of distant non-tumor lung tissue. Receptors were obtained from a woman between 65 and 79 years old with non-small cell lung cancer.

In its sample, this clonotype was seen a few times. The J gene is TRBJ2-3, the V gene TRBV7-3, with 13 bases matching TRBD2. CDR1 and CDR2 from the germline V gene are SGHTA and FQGTGA. J gave up 11 bases and V 4 bases, and 6 bases lay outside the gene matches. The CDR3 spans 14 residues. This CDR3 reads CASSSGTSGAQQYF. CDR3 nucleotide sequence: TGTGCCAGCAGCTCCGGGACTAGCGGGGCTCAGCAGTATTTT.

A remark on this clonotype: One end of the junction does not line up with germline, which may come from a read error. The J gene is TRBJ2-6, the V gene TRBV6-4, with D unclear. Germline V CDR1 and CDR2: MRHNA, SNTAGT. The CDR3 spans 13 residues. The DNA for the CDR3 is TGCGCCAGCAAGGAGTCTGAGGCCAACGTCCTGACTTTC. Its translation: CASKESEANVLTF.

This clonotype was detected ten times or more. The chain has TRBV29-1 and TRBJ2-5; 12 nucleotides match TRBD2. CDR1 is SQVTM and CDR2 is ANQGSEA in the germline V gene. CDR3 size: 12 residues. Germline trimming cut 7 bases from V and 4 bases from J; bases unmatched to any gene: 1. The CDR3 DNA is TGCAGCGCACTAGCGGGGGGAGAGACCCAGTACTTC. This gives the protein CSALAGGETQYF.

There are a few counts of this clonotype. This could be a read error, since a much larger clone is one nucleotide away. The chain carries TRBV6-2 or TRBV6-3 and TRBJ2-1; D not certain. The V end lost 0 bases, the J end lost 12 bases, and 12 bases lay between the germline ends. This CDR3 is built from 13 residues. Germline assignment: CDR1 MNHEY and CDR2 SVGEGT. The CDR3 sequence: CASSYSLNGGQFF. The CDR3 DNA reads TGTGCCAGCAGTTACTCTCTCAACGGTGGGCAGTTCTTC.

This clonotype was found a few times. V is TRBV20-1 and J is TRBJ2-4; 10 bases agree with TRBD2. V lost 3 bases, J lost 3 bases, and 5 bases stayed unmatched. The CDR3 is 15 residues long. Germline loops: CDR1 DFQATT, CDR2 SNEGSKA (reference sequence). DNA for the CDR3: TGCAGTGCTAGCCCAGCGGGAGGGGGCAAAAACATTCAGTACTTC. Its protein is CSASPAGGGKNIQYF.

About this clonotype: Because it lacks the conserved phenylalanine or tryptophan at the end, this CDR3 is likely a read error. The CDR3 sequence is CVSSDYMPQHL. The CDR3 DNA reads as TGTGTCAGCAGTGATTACATGCCCCAGCATCTT. This sequence joins TRBV6-1 and TRBJ1-5; no firm D call. CDR1 MNHNS and CDR2 SASEGT come from the germline V gene. The CDR3 spans 11 residues.

In regard to this clonotype: A junction end diverges from the germline sequence, so it may reflect a read error. The chain recombines TRBV7-8 with TRBJ1-1; 8 bases are shared with TRBD1. Germline CDR1 is SGHVS and CDR2 is FQNEAQ. The CDR3 consists of 20 residues. CDR3 DNA: TGTACCAGCAGCCCGATAAACCAGATAGGACAGGGCTTTCGAAGGATTGAAGCTTTCTTT. Amino acid sequence: CTSSPINQIGQGFRRIEAFF.

To note about this clonotype: The junction does not match germline at one end; this may be a read error. The genes are TRBV6-5 and TRBJ2-7, with 9 bases that match TRBD1. The CDR3 sequence is 15 residues long. Germline CDR1 and CDR2: MNHEY and SVGAGI. This chain's CDR3 is CVSSYDPTGGYEQYF. Here the CDR3 DNA reads TGTGTCAGCAGTTATGACCCGACAGGGGGATATGAGCAGTACTTC.

J is TRBJ1-2 and V is TRBV11-1; D is undetermined. The germline gives CDR1 SGHAT, CDR2 FQDESV (reference sequence). This CDR3 region has 14 residues. V lost 6 bases to trimming and J lost 7 bases, with 18 bases between them. The CDR3 DNA follows: TGTGCCAGCAGTCATTCGGGAGCTGGATGTGGCTACACCTTC. Translation gives CASSHSGAGCGYTF.

Turning to this clonotype: The junction and the germline gene differ at one end; a read error may be behind it. The V and J genes are TRBV7-8 and TRBJ2-2; D might be TRBD1 (7 bases). Germline V CDR1 and CDR2: SGHVS, FQNEAQ. The CDR3 loop spans 15 amino acids. CDR3 bases: TGTGCCAGCGGCCGCGGGACAGCTGGAACCGGGGAGCTGCTTTTT. It encodes CASGRGTAGTGELLF.

Concerning this clonotype: Possible read error: a much larger clone is one base away. The chain recombines TRBV28 with TRBJ2-5; no reliable D call. Germline CDR1 MDHEN, CDR2 SYDVKM. CDR3 length: 14 residues. V shed 7 bases and J shed 5 bases, with 17 bases lying between them. CDR3 in amino acids: CASTLSILWETQYF. DNA for the CDR3: TGTGCCAGCACTCTGTCGATTCTTTGGGAGACCCAGTACTTC. The complete variable domain, with remaining parts taken from reference TRBV28 and TRBJ2-5, reads DVKVTQSSRYLVKRTGEKVFLECVQDMDHENMFWYRQDPGLGLRLIYFSYDVKMKEKGDIPEGYSVSREKKERFSLILESASTNQTSMYLCASTLSILWETQYFGPGTRLLVL.